The present entry profiles one T cell receptor beta chain with its context. The record originates from a study of blood T cell repertoires in COVID-19. Looking at the study overall: Both acute and convalescent COVID-19 samples were obtained from the United States, Italy and Spain. PBMCs, B-cell-depleted T cells, or T cells provided the cDNA or gDNA that made up the material.

Original methodology: Estimation of nucleated cell counts relied on the amplification of reference gene primers. The assay was immunoSEQ multiplex PCR, and TCRdb's table has in-frame clones only and misses some. The D gene and trimming were derived from the DNA, and the V and J assignments and clone size from that table. The sample holds more than 65,000 clones, more than 75% seen once. This CDR3 has 16 amino acids. Trimming removed 6 bases from V and 0 bases from J, with 17 bases in between. The germline V gene encodes CDR1 LNHDA and CDR2 SQIVND (reference sequence). This chain uses TRBV19 with TRBJ1-2; TRBD1 is a possible D gene (5 bases). The clonotype comes from a woman aged 80 or over with active or convalescent COVID-19. The sample consisted of peripheral blood. For the CDR3, the DNA is TGTGCCAGTAGCTCCCATCTGGGGGGGGCTAACTATGGCTACACCTTC. This translates into CASSSHLGGANYGYTF.